A selection of T cell receptor beta chains follows, all from one sample in a study of response to subunit inactivated influenza vaccine. Each CDR3 protein gets one entry after TCRdb re-called the RT-PCR reads with MiXCR. The data contain about 780,000 distinct CDR3 sequences, roughly 20% of them seen just once; the ten biggest clones take up roughly 10%. The sample in question was PBMCs from blood, obtained 5 to 6 days after vaccination. The receptors come from a man aged 50 to 59 who received an inactivated influenza vaccine. Both conserved end residues are part of each CDR3. D genes are given only for firm matches. Clone size is shown for a subset of rows, as once, few, many or a class of expanded clone.

d_call j_call clone_size cdr3_length v_call cdr3_aa cdr3_nt
. TRBJ2-3 . 16 TRBV10-3 CAISERDNAGRDTQYF TGTGCCATCAGTGAGAGGGACAACGCGGGCCGGGATACGCAGTATTTT
. TRBJ2-1 . 14 TRBV28 CASSRDPTTNEQFF TGTGCCAGCAGCCGGGATCCTACTACCAATGAGCAGTTCTTC
. TRBJ1-1 many 16 TRBV12-3/TRBV12-4 CASSLALFTRDTEAFF TGTGCCAGCAGTTTAGCCCTATTCACGCGGGACACTGAAGCTTTCTTT
. TRBJ1-6 . 12 TRBV12-3/TRBV12-4 CASSFPGSPLHF TGTGCCAGCAGTTTCCCTGGCTCACCCCTCCACTTT
TRBD1 TRBJ1-2 . 11 TRBV29-1 CSVDAGGGYTF TGCAGCGTTGACGCAGGGGGCGGCTACACCTTC
. TRBJ1-3 few 14 TRBV4-2 CASSQGFEGNTIYF TGTGCCAGCAGCCAGGGGTTTGAGGGAAACACCATATATTTT
. TRBJ2-7 . 15 TRBV20-1 CSARVPGTVSGEQYF TGCAGTGCTAGAGTGCCCGGGACCGTCTCGGGCGAGCAGTACTTC
TRBD1 TRBJ2-1 . 16 TRBV4-2 CASSQDTYRGYNEQFF TGTGCCAGCAGCCAAGATACGTACAGGGGGTACAATGAGCAGTTCTTC
. TRBJ1-2 few 15 TRBV12-3/TRBV12-4 CASSPSPGTTYGYTF TGTGCCAGCAGTCCAAGCCCCGGGACAACTTATGGCTACACCTTC
. TRBJ1-1 . 12 TRBV12-3/TRBV12-4 CASSLSGDEAFF TGTGCCAGCAGTTTATCGGGGGATGAAGCTTTCTTT
. TRBJ2-3 . 15 TRBV7-9 CASSFSRTGMDTQYF TGTGCCAGCAGCTTCAGCCGAACAGGGATGGATACGCAGTATTTT
TRBD1 TRBJ1-5 . 13 TRBV10-3 CAISQDRVQPQHF TGTGCCATCAGTCAAGACAGGGTTCAGCCCCAGCATTTT
. TRBJ2-3 many 14 TRBV4-1 CASSRGPSTDTQYF TGCGCCAGCAGCCGGGGTCCCAGCACAGATACGCAGTATTTT
TRBD1 TRBJ2-3 many 16 TRBV20-1 CSALHRRTGISDTQYF TGCAGTGCTCTACACCGACGGACAGGGATTTCAGATACGCAGTATTTT
TRBD2 TRBJ2-1 many 16 TRBV15 CATSRSRLAGENEQFF TGTGCCACCAGCAGGTCCCGTCTAGCGGGAGAGAATGAGCAGTTCTTC
TRBD2 TRBJ2-1 . 18 TRBV11-1 CASSPRGGRTTNYNEQFF TGTGCCAGCAGCCCCCGGGGGGGTCGGACAACCAACTACAATGAGCAGTTCTTC
TRBD2 TRBJ2-5 . 14 TRBV20-1 CSASGTSGQETQYF TGCAGTGCTAGTGGGACTAGCGGACAAGAGACCCAGTACTTC
. TRBJ2-2 . 15 TRBV7-2 CASSLGSRVTGELFF TGTGCCAGCAGCTTAGGTTCCCGGGTTACCGGGGAGCTGTTTTTT
TRBD1 TRBJ2-7 . 16 TRBV5-1 CASSPAGTGFSYEQYF TGCGCCAGCAGCCCTGCCGGGACAGGATTCTCCTACGAGCAGTACTTC
. TRBJ2-1 few 13 TRBV9 CASSVEGGDEQFF TGTGCCAGCAGCGTAGAGGGGGGGGATGAGCAGTTCTTC
. TRBJ1-1 . 17 TRBV6-1 CASKPTIETGGHTEAFF TGTGCCAGCAAACCTACGATAGAGACAGGAGGACACACTGAAGCTTTCTTT
TRBD2 TRBJ2-1 few 17 TRBV12-3/TRBV12-4 CASSFWGVSGGANEQFF TGTGCCAGCAGTTTCTGGGGTGTTAGCGGGGGGGCGAATGAGCAGTTCTTC
TRBD2 TRBJ2-1 . 20 TRBV6-2/TRBV6-3 CASSPPARTSGRARDNEQFF TGTGCCAGCAGTCCACCCGCCAGGACTAGCGGGAGGGCAAGGGACAATGAGCAGTTCTTC